The clone carrying this TCR beta chain showed up just a few times. This sample was included in a study of early T cells in non-severe SARS-CoV-2 infection. Study background: Bulk RNA isolated from unsorted whole blood underwent sequencing; chains were not paired.

TCRdb used MiXCR to reprocess the 5' RACE reads, holding one entry per CDR3 protein. The table has around 63,000 distinct CDR3 sequences, 10% to 15% seen once; the top ten hold about 4.4%. The CDR3 spans 13 residues. V was shortened by 5 bases and J by 6 bases, with 10 bases between the two germline ends. Germline values: CDR1 WNHNN, CDR2 SYGVQD (reference sequence). This receptor was obtained from an adult who was a healthcare worker with PCR-confirmed SARS-CoV-2 infection or an uninfected control (not recorded which). The V call is TRBV10-1, the J call TRBJ2-2; unclear D gene. Input material: whole blood. As DNA, the CDR3 is TGCGCCAGCAGTATGGTTGGGGCCGGGGAGCTGTTTTTT. Translated: CASSMVGAGELFF.